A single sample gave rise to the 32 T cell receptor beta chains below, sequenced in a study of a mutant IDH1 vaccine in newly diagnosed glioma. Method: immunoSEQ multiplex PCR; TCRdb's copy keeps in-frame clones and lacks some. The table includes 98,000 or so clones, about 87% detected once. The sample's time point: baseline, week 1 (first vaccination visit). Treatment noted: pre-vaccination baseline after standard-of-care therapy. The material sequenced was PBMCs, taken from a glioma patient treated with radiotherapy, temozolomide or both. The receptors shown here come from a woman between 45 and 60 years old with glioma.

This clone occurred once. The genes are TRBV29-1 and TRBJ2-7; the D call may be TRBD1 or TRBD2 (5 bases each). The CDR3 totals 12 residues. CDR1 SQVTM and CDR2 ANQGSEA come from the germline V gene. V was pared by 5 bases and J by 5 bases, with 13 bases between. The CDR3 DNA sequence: TGCAGCGTTAGTGGGGGTGGGGACGAGCAGTACTTC. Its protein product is CSVSGGGDEQYF.

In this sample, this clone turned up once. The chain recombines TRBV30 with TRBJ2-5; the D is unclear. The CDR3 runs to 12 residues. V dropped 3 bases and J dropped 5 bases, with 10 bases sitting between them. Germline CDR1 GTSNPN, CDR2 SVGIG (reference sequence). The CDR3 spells CAWRALVETQYF. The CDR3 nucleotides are TGTGCCTGGAGGGCCCTTGTCGAGACCCAGTACTTC. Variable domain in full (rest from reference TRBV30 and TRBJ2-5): SQTIHQWPATLVQPVGSPLSLECTVEGTSNPNLYWYRQAAGRGLQLLFYSVGIGQISSEVPQNLSASRPQDRQFILSSKKLLLSDSGFYLCAWRALVETQYFGPGTRLLVL.

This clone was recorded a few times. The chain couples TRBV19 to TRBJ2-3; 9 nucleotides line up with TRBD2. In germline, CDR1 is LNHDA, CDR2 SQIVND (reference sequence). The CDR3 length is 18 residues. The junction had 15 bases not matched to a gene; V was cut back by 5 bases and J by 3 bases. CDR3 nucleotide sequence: TGTGCCAGTAGTGCACGGACTAGCGCCGGGAGGGGGACAGATACGCAGTATTTT. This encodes CASSARTSAGRGTDTQYF.

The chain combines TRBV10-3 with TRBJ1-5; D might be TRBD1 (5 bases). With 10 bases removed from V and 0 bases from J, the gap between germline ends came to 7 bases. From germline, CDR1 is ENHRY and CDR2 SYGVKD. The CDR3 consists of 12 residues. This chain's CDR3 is CATQDSNQPQHF. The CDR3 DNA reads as TGTGCCACACAGGATAGCAATCAGCCCCAGCATTTT.

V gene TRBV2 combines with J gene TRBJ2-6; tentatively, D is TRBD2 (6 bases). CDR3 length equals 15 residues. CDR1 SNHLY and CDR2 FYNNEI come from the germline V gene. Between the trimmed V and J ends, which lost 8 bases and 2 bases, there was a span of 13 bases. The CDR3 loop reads CASRDGGAGANVLTF. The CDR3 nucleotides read TGTGCCAGCCGGGACGGGGGTGCTGGGGCCAACGTCCTGACTTTC.

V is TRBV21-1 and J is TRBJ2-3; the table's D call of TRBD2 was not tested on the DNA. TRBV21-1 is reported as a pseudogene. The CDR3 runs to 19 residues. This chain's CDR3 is CASSKAVVLAGTESDTQYF. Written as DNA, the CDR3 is TGTGCCAGCAGCAAAGCTGTGGTCCTAGCGGGAACCGAGTCAGATACGCAGTATTTT.

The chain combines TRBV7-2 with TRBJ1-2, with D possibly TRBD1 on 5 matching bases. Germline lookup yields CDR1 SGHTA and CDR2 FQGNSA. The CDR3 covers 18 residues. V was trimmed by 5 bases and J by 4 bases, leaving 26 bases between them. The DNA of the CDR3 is TGTGCCAGCAGCCAGCCTTTCTTTGGCAGGGTGTTTCTCTATGGCTACACCTTC. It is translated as CASSQPFFGRVFLYGYTF.

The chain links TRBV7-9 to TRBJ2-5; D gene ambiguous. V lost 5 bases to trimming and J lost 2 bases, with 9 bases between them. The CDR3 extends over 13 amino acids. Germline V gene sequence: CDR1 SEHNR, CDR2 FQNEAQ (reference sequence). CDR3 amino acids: CASSEGWQETQYF. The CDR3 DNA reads TGTGCCAGCAGCGAAGGGTGGCAAGAGACCCAGTACTTC. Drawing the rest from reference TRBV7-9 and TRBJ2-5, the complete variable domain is DTGVSQNPRHKITKRGQNVTFRCDPISEHNRLYWYRQTLGQGPEFLTYFQNEAQLEKSRLLSDRFSAERPKGSFSTLEIQRTEQGDSAMYLCASSEGWQETQYFGPGTRLLVL.

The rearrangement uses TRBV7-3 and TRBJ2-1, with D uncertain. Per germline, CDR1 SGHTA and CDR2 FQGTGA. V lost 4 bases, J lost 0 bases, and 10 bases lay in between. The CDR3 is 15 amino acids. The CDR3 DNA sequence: TGTGCCAGCAGCTACGGCGCGAGCTCCTACAATGAGCAGTTCTTC. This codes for CASSYGASSYNEQFF.

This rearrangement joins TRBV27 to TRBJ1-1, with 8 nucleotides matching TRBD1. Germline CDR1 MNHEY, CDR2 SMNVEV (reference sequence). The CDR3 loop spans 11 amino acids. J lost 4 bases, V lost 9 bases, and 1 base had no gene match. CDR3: CASTGGTEAFF. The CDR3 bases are TGTGCCAGTACAGGGGGCACTGAAGCTTTCTTT.

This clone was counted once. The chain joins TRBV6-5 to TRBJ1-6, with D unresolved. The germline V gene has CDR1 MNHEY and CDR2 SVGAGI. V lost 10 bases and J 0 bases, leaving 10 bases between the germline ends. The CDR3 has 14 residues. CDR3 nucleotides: TGTGCCACTCAGAAGAGCTCCTATAATTCACCCCTCCACTTT. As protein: CATQKSSYNSPLHF.

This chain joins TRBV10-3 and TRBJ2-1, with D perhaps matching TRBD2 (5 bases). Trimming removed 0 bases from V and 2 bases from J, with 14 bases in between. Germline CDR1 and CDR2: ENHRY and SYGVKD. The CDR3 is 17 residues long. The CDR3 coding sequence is TGTGCCATCAGTGAGTCGAGGGCTGCCGCCACCTACAATGAGCAGTTCTTC. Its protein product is CAISESRAAATYNEQFF.

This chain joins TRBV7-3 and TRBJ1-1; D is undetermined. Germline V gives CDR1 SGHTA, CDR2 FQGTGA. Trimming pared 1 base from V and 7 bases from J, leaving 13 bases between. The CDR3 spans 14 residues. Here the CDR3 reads CASSLSGRQDEAFF. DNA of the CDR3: TGTGCCAGCAGCTTAAGTGGGCGACAAGATGAAGCTTTCTTT.

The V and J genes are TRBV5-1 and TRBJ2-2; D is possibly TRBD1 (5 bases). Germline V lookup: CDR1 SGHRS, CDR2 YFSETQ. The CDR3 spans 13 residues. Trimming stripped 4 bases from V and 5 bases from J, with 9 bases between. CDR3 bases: TGCGCCAGCAGCGCCCAGGGTACCGGGGAGCTGTTTTTT. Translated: CASSAQGTGELFF.

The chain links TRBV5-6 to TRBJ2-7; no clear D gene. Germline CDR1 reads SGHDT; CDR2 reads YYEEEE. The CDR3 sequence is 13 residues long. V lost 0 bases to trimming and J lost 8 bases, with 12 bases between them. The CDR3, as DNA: TGTGCCAGCAGCTTGGTTGCGGCGACGAAGCAGTACTTC. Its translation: CASSLVAATKQYF.

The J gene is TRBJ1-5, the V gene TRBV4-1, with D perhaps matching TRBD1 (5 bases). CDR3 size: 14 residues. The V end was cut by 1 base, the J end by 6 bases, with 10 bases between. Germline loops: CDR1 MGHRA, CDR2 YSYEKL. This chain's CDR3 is CASSQGGFAQPQHF. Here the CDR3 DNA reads TGCGCCAGCAGCCAAGGGGGGTTTGCTCAGCCCCAGCATTTT.

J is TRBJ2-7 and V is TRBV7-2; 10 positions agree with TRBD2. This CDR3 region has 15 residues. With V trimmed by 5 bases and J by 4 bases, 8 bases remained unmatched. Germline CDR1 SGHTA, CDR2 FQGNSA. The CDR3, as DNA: TGTGCCAGCAGCCCTGGGTCTAGCGGGAGATACGAGCAGTACTTC. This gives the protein CASSPGSSGRYEQYF.

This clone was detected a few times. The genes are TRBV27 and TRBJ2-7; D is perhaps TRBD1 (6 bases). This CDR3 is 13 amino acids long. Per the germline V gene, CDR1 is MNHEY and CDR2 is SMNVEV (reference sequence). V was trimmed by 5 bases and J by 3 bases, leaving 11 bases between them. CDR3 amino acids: CASSTRTDYEQYF. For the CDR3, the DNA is TGTGCCAGCAGTACTCGGACAGACTACGAGCAGTACTTC.

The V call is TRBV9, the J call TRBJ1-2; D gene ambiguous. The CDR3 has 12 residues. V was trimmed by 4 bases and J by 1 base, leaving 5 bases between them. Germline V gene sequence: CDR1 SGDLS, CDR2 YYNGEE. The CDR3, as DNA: TGTGCCAGCAGCAGGGATAACTATGGCTACACCTTC. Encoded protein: CASSRDNYGYTF. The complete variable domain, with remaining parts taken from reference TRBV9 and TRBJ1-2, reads DSGVTQTPKHLITATGQRVTLRCSPRSGDLSVYWYQQSLDQGLQFLIQYYNGEERAKGNILERFSAQQFPDLHSELNLSSLELGDSALYFCASSRDNYGYTFGSGTRLTVV.

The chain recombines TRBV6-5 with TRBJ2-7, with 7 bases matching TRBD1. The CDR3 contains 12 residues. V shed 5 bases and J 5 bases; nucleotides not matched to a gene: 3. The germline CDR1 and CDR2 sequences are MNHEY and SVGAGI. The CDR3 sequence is CASSRQGNEQYF. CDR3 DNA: TGTGCCAGCAGTCGACAGGGAAACGAGCAGTACTTC.

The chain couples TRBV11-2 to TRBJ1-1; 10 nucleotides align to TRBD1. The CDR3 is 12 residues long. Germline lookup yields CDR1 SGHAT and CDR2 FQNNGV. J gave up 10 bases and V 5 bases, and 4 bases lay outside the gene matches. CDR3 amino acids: CASSLDRGRAFF. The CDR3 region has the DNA TGTGCCAGCAGCCTTGACAGGGGGCGAGCTTTCTTT.

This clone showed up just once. The CDR3 spells CASSQEPSGVQETQYF. In DNA, the CDR3 is TGTGCCAGCAGCCAAGAGCCCTCCGGGGTCCAAGAGACCCAGTACTTC. This chain links TRBV5-4 with TRBJ2-5, with D possibly TRBD2 on 5 matching bases. Germline V CDR1 and CDR2: SGHNT, YYREEE (reference sequence). V was pared by 4 bases and J by 1 base, with 17 bases between. This CDR3 has 16 amino acids.

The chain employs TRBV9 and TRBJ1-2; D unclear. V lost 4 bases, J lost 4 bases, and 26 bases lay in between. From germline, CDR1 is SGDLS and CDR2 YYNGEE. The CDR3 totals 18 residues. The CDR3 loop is CASSPPNPHSAGSYGYTF. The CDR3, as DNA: TGTGCCAGCAGCCCCCCCAACCCGCATTCCGCCGGTAGCTATGGCTACACCTTC. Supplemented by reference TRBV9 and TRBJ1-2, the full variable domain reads DSGVTQTPKHLITATGQRVTLRCSPRSGDLSVYWYQQSLDQGLQFLIQYYNGEERAKGNILERFSAQQFPDLHSELNLSSLELGDSALYFCASSPPNPHSAGSYGYTFGSGTRLTVV.

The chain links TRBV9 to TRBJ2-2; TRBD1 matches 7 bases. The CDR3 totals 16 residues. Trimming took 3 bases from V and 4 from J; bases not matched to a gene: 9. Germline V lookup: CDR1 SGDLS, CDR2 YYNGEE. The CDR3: CASSGDSPIITGELFF. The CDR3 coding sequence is TGTGCCAGCAGCGGGGACAGCCCAATAATCACCGGGGAGCTGTTTTTT.

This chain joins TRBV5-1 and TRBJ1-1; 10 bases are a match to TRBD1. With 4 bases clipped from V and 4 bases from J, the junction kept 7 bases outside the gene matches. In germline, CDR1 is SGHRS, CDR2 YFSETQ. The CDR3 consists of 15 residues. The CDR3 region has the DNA TGCGCCAGCAGCGGGACAGGGGTGGGTATCACTGAAGCTTTCTTT. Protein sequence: CASSGTGVGITEAFF. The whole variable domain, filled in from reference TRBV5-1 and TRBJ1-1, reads KAGVTQTPRYLIKTRGQQVTLSCSPISGHRSVSWYQQTPGQGLQFLFEYFSETQRNKGNFPGRFSGRQFSNSRSEMNVSTLELGDSALYLCASSGTGVGITEAFFGQGTRLTVV.

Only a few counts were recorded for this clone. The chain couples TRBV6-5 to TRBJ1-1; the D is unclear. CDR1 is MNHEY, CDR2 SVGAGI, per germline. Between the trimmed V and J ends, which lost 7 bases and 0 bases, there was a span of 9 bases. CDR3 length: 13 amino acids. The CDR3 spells CASKRELNTEAFF. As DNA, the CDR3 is TGTGCCAGCAAGAGGGAGTTGAACACTGAAGCTTTCTTT.

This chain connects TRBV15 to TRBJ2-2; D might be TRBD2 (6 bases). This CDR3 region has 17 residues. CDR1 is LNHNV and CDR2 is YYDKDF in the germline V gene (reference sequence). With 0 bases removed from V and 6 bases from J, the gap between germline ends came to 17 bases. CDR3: CATSRDRRTIRPGELFF. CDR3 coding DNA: TGTGCCACCAGCAGAGATAGAAGGACTATAAGGCCCGGGGAGCTGTTTTTT.

CDR3 nucleotide sequence: TGTGCCATCAGTGAGCCAACCGGACAGGGAAGAGGCACTGAAGCTTTCTTT. Protein product: CAISEPTGQGRGTEAFF. The rearrangement links TRBV10-3 to TRBJ1-1; TRBD1 matches at 8 bases. The CDR3 sequence is 17 residues long. V dropped 2 bases and J dropped 4; count of bases not matched to a gene: 12. Germline V lookup: CDR1 ENHRY, CDR2 SYGVKD.

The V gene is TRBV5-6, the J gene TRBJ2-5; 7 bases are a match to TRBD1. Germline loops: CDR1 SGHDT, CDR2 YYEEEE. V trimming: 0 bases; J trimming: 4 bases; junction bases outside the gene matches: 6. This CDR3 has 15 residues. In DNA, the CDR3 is TGTGCCAGCAGCTTGGTGACAGGGCTCCGAGAGACCCAGTACTTC. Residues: CASSLVTGLRETQYF. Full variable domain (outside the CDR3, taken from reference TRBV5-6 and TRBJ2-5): DAGVTQSPTHLIKTRGQQVTLRCSPKSGHDTVSWYQQALGQGPQFIFQYYEEEERQRGNFPDRFSGHQFPNYSSELNVNALLLGDSALYLCASSLVTGLRETQYFGPGTRLLVL.

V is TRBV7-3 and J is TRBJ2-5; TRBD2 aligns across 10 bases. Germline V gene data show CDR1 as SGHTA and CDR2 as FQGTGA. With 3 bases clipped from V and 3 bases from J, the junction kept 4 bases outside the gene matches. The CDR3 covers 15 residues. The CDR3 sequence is CASSFTGTSEETQYF. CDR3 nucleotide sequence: TGTGCCAGCAGCTTCACCGGGACTAGCGAAGAGACCCAGTACTTC.

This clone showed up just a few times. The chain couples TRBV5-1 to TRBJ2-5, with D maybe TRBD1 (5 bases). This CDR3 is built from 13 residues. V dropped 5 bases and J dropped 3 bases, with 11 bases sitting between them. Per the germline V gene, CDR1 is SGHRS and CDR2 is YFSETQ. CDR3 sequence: CASSSGAEETQYF. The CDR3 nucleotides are TGCGCCAGCAGTAGTGGGGCCGAAGAGACCCAGTACTTC.

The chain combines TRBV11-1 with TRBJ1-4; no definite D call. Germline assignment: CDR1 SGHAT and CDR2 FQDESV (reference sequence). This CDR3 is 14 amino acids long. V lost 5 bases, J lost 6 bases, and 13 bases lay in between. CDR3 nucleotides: TGTGCCAGCAGCCAGGAGGTGGCAGATGAAAAACTGTTTTTT. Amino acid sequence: CASSQEVADEKLFF. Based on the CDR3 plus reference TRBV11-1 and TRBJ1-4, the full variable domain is EAEVAQSPRYKITEKSQAVAFWCDPISGHATLYWYRQILGQGPELLVQFQDESVVDDSQLPKDRFSAERLKGVDSTLKIQPAELGDSAMYLCASSQEVADEKLFFGSGTQLSVL.